This record covers a single T cell receptor (beta chain). This sample is drawn from a study of OX40 agonist ivuxolimab in advanced cancers. The CDR3 has 17 amino acids. The germline V and J ends were trimmed by 0 bases and 1 base, with 17 bases remaining between them. The germline V gene has CDR1 SGDLS and CDR2 YYNGEE. Some clones are missing from TCRdb's copy, which holds only in-frame ones; the method was immunoSEQ multiplex PCR. Here the sample spans approximately 100,000 clones, over 75% being singletons. The rearrangement uses TRBV9 and TRBJ2-7, with no clear D. Source: CD4+ or CD8+ T cells sorted from blood, taken in a trial of the OX40 agonist ivuxolimab. This TCR came from an adult with an advanced solid tumor such as melanoma, head and neck, liver or kidney cancer. The CDR3 region has the DNA TGTGCCAGCAGCGTAGAAGGGATAGGAGTGTATTCCTACGAGCAGTACTTC. Translated: CASSVEGIGVYSYEQYF.